This T cell receptor beta chain emerged from a study of regulatory T cells in long-lasting Graves disease. Turning to the study itself: More than 5 years of antithyroid drugs with positive TSH receptor antibodies defined persistent Graves' disease.

The CDR3 is made up of 13 amino acids. Trimming cost V 4 bases and J 6 bases; bases outside gene matches: 5. CDR1 and CDR2 from the germline V gene are SGHRS and YFSETQ. Time point denoted: persistent/refractory GD, antithyroid drugs over 5 years with positive TRAb. The TCR library was made from RNA extracted from PBMCs. Arm-PCR of CDR3 regions with iRepertoire HTBI primers generated TCR beta libraries. TCRdb called the multiplex PCR reads again in MiXCR, with one record for every CDR3 protein. This table has 700,000 or so distinct CDR3 sequences, 25% to 35% appearing once. The study, taken as a whole, reports: Accuracy may have been reduced by the small sample size. New patients shared fewer public clonotypes (roughly 910) than persistent patients did (roughly 2,500). Repertoires from persistent disease leaned toward TRBV28, TRBJ1-2 and TRBJ2-5.

In the case of this clonotype: Its antigen remains unknown.

V usage is TRBV5-1 and J usage is TRBJ1-2; TRBD1 agrees at 8 bases. This clonotype was obtained from a female donor with Graves disease. The sequencing here drew on peripheral blood mononuclear cells (PBMCs), taken when the disease was refractory, from a patient treated with antithyroid drugs. The CDR3 DNA sequence: TGCGCCAGCAGCCGGGACAGGAGTCATGGCTACACCTTC. This codes for CASSRDRSHGYTF.